Listed here are 4 T cell receptor beta chains from one sample, sequenced in a study of CD8 T cells in Susac syndrome (dated by TCRdb to about 2019). Libraries were prepared through the immunoSEQ multiplex PCR assay. RNA was extracted with the RNeasy kit and roughly 0.45 to 1 ug was reverse transcribed using random hexamers. In TCRdb, the public reads were trimmed at Q25 with fastp and aligned with MiXCR, with productive beta chains retained. Each CDR3 protein gets just one entry, which takes the most common genes and DNA from the rows behind it. The sample profile shows 200,000 to 250,000 distinct CDR3 sequences; roughly nine tenths of them were found once. The ten largest account for about 0.12% of the sample. Sequences were obtained from CD8+ T cells from PBMCs. The receptors come from a human donor with multiple sclerosis.

This clonotype was counted between two and nine times. V is TRBV2 and J is TRBJ2-7, with unresolved D. The V gene's germline CDR1 is SNHLY and CDR2 FYNNEI. The ends were cut back, 1 base at V and 5 bases at J, with 15 bases in the middle. The CDR3 length is 15 residues. Here the CDR3 reads CASSEGGSPKDEQYF. The CDR3 DNA reads TGTGCCAGCAGTGAAGGCGGCTCCCCAAAGGACGAGCAGTACTTC.

The chain links TRBV9 to TRBJ1-4; D is uncertain. Between the trimmed V and J ends, which lost 0 bases and 3 bases, there was a span of 3 bases. Germline V CDR1 and CDR2: SGDLS, YYNGEE. The CDR3 has 13 amino acids. The CDR3 region is CASSVGPNEKLFF. The DNA for the CDR3 is TGTGCCAGCAGCGTAGGACCTAATGAAAAACTGTTTTTT.

The chain combines TRBV4-3 with TRBJ2-7; 8 bases are a match to TRBD2. Looked up from germline, CDR1 is LGHNA and CDR2 is YSLEER. Germline trimming cut 4 bases from V and 3 bases from J; bases unmatched to any gene: 14. The CDR3 loop spans 17 amino acids. This CDR3 reads CASSPHSSSGLDYEQYF. The CDR3 nucleotides are TGCGCCAGCAGCCCACACTCCTCCTCGGGACTAGACTACGAGCAGTACTTC.

The chain recombines TRBV12-5 with TRBJ2-3; 9 bases map to TRBD2. The germline gives CDR1 LGHNT, CDR2 FRNRAP. V lost 6 bases and J lost 1; bases outside the gene matches: 8. The CDR3 loop spans 16 amino acids. The CDR3 region is CASGFWAGGGTDTQYF. CDR3 sequence (DNA): TGTGCTAGTGGGTTCTGGGCGGGAGGGGGCACAGATACGCAGTATTTT.